A selection of T cell receptor beta chains follows, all from one sample in a study of cytomegalovirus exposure and HLA in healthy donors. The table came from immunoSEQ multiplex PCR; TCRdb's copy has only in-frame clones and leaves some out. Of some 75,000 clones listed, more than 60% are singletons. Sequencing used PBMCs. Receptors were obtained from a man aged 18 to 29 in good health and CMV-seropositive. The conserved cysteine and the conserved F or W are not part of the CDR3 here.

>TRBV13|TRBJ1-1
ASSSEGGLWGNTEAF
>TRBV6-1|TRBJ2-6
ASSERRDRGTGANVLT
>TRBV11-2|TRBJ1-1
ASSLSTEAF
>TRBV10-3|TRBJ1-1
AIRQEGHWNTEAF
>TRBV5-1|TRBJ2-7
ASSLSGRGIYEQY
>TRBV4-1|TRBJ2-7
ASSPPGDRLAPNSYEQY
>TRBV4-2|TRBJ2-1
ASSQELVGGYNEQF
>TRBV6-5|TRBJ2-1
ASSPLVQGNEQF
>TRBV29-1|TRBJ2-5
SVEDSGSFLETQY
>TRBV18|TRBJ1-2
ASSPKHSYGYT
>TRBV21-1|TRBJ2-7
ASLSGGRLAGSSSYEQY
>TRBV14|TRBJ2-5
ASSDNRELETQY
>TRBV5-6|TRBJ2-7
ASSSIGQENSYEQY
>TRBV19|TRBJ1-2
ASSPGGIYGYT
>TRBV29-1|TRBJ2-5
SVVGGGETQY
>TRBV5-1|TRBJ1-2
ASSLGRVNYGYT
>TRBV7-8|TRBJ2-6
ASSLQVPAGANVLT
>TRBV5-4|TRBJ2-3
ASSWATTDTQY
>TRBV6-6|TRBJ2-2
ASSAGESGELF
>TRBV7-6|TRBJ2-4
ASSLDPPGDVKNIQY
>TRBV28|TRBJ1-4
ASSWSRDFNEKLF
>TRBV11-2|TRBJ2-7
ASSLNPSGAAYEQY
>TRBV15|TRBJ2-3
ATSRTSGSSDTQY
>TRBV29-1|TRBJ1-2
SVKGQGNYGYT
>TRBV28|TRBJ2-1
ASSTQNEQF
>TRBV4-1|TRBJ1-5
ASSQVLSNQPQH
>TRBV7-9|TRBJ2-1
ASSTSPGLAGENEQF
>TRBV11-1|TRBJ2-1
ASSARDRGSNEQF
>TRBV29-1|TRBJ1-2
SVDRNYGYT
>TRBV7-7|TRBJ2-1
ASSSTAGTRRF
>TRBV29-1|TRBJ2-7
SVIPTDSHYEQY
>TRBV29-1|TRBJ2-7
SVGGGAGVANEQY
>TRBV9|TRBJ2-7
ASSVTSAPYEQY
>TRBV27|TRBJ1-1
ASSWGQEAF
>TRBV28|TRBJ2-1
ASSETSGSNYEQF
>TRBV28|TRBJ1-2
ASRQGNNYGYT
>TRBV9|TRBJ2-1
ASSSGQGNEQF
>TRBV6-6|TRBJ2-1
ASSYSGGPTNEQF
>TRBV5-4|TRBJ2-1
ASSLSGRGGEQF
>TRBV15|-
ATSRDDRNNQPQY
>TRBV6-5|TRBJ2-5
ASSGGETQY
>TRBV27|TRBJ2-7
ASSQWGQGGNEQY
>TRBV5-1|TRBJ1-2
ASSLDGEVVGYT
>TRBV29-1|TRBJ2-7
SVEGWGSSSYEQY
>TRBV6-5|TRBJ2-7
ASSYRTTIGRQY
>TRBV11-2|TRBJ2-1
ASSPMEARGYNEQF
>TRBV6-5|TRBJ1-2
ASSYLGALGYT
>TRBV2|TRBJ2-1
ASSEAISPYSYNEQF
>TRBV29-1|TRBJ1-3
SVVPEGNTIY
>TRBV6-5|TRBJ2-5
ASSLRQGVETQY
>TRBV5-1|TRBJ2-7
ASSLERRTYEQY
>TRBV6-5|TRBJ1-5
ASSYSRDRGNQPQH
>TRBV4-1|TRBJ1-2
ASSQRGGVRDYGYT
>TRBV28|TRBJ2-5
ATRRTSGSETQY
>TRBV28|TRBJ1-2
ASSTDRGLGYT
>TRBV6-5|TRBJ2-1
ASRGGTSGNNEQF
>TRBV15|TRBJ2-7
ATSFRVGSYEQY